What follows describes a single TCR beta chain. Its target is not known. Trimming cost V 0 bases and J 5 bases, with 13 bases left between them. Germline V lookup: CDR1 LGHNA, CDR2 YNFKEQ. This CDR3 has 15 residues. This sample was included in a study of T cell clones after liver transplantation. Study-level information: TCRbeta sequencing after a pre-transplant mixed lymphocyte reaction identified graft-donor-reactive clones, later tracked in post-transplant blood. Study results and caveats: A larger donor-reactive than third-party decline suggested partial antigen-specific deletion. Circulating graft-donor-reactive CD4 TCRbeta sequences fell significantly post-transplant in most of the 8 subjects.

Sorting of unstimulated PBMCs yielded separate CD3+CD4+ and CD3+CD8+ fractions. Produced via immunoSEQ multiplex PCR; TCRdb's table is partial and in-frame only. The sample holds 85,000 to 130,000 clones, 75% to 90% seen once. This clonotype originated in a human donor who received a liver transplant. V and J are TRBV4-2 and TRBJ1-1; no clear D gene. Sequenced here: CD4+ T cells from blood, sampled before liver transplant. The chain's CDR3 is CASSQDRRPMTEAFF. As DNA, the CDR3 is TGTGCCAGCAGCCAAGATCGTCGGCCCATGACTGAAGCTTTCTTT.